The entry that follows covers one TCR beta chain sequence. This CDR3 is built from 15 residues. Per germline, CDR1 SEHNR and CDR2 FQNEAQ (reference sequence). The germline V and J ends were trimmed by 4 bases and 2 bases, with 13 bases remaining between them. The method was immunoSEQ multiplex PCR; TCRdb's version includes in-frame clones alone and lacks a portion of them. The sample shows about 2,100,000 clones, approximately 94% of them seen only once. The data derive from a study of shared clonotypes between healthy human individuals. CD45RO-negative cells were positively selected for CCR7, leaving out terminally differentiated effector memory CD45RA+ cells.

The rearrangement uses TRBV7-9 and TRBJ2-3, with D possibly called TRBD1 or TRBD2 (5 bases each). Sequenced input: naive CD8+ T cells from PBMCs. The TCR comes from a young man in good health. Some clones in this sample may be carry-over from other donors' samples. The CDR3 DNA follows: TGTGCCAGCAGCTCGACGTTGGGGACCACAGATACGCAGTATTTT. It specifies CASSSTLGTTDTQYF.